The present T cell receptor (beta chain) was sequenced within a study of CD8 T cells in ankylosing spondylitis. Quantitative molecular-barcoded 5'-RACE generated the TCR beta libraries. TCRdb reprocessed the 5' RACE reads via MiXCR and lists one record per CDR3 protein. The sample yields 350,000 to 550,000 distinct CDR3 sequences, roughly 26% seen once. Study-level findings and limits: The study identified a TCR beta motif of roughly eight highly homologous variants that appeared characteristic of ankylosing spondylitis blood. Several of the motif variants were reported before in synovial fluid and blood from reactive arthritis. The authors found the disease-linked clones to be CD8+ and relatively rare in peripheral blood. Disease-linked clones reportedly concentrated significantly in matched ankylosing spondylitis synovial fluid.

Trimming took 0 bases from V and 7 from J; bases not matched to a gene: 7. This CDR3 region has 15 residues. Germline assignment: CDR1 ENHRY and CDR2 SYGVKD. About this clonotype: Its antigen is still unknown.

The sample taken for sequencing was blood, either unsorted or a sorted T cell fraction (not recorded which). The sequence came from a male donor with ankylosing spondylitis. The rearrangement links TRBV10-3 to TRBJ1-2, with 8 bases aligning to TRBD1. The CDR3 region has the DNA TGTGCCATCAGTGAGTCTCCGGGACAGGACTTTGGCTACACCTTC. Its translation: CAISESPGQDFGYTF.